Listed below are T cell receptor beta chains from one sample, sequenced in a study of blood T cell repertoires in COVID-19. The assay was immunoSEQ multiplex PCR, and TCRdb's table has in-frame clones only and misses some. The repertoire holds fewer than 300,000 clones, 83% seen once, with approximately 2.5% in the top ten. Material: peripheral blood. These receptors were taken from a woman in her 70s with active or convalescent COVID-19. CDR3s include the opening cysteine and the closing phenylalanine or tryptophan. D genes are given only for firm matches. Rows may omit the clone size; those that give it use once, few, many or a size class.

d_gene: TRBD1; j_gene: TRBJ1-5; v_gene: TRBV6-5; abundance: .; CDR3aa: CASRPGQGMDQPQHF; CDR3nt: TGTGCCAGCAGACCGGGACAGGGAATGGACCAGCCCCAGCATTTT
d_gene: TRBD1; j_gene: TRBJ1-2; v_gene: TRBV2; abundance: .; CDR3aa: CASSEYRGDGYTF; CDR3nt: TGTGCCAGCAGTGAATACAGGGGGGACGGCTACACCTTC
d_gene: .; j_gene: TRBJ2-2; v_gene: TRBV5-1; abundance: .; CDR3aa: CASSLGGLDTGELFF; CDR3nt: TGCGCCAGCAGCTTGGGTGGACTTGACACCGGGGAGCTGTTTTTT
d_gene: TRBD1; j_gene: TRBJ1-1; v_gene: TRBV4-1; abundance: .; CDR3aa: CASSQTGTVWGAFF; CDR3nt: TGCGCCAGCAGCCAAACCGGGACAGTCTGGGGAGCTTTCTTT
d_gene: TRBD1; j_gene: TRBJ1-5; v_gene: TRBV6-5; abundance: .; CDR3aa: CASSYSRQGQSQPQHF; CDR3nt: TGTGCCAGCAGTTACTCGAGACAGGGACAGAGTCAGCCCCAGCATTTT
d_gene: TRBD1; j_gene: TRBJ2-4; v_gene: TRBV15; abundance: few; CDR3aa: CATSIGQGENIQYF; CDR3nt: TGTGCCACCAGCATAGGACAGGGAGAAAACATTCAGTACTTC
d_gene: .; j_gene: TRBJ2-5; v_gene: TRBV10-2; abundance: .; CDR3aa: CASSRDMNQETQYF; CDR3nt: TGCGCCAGCAGCCGGGATATGAACCAAGAGACCCAGTACTTC
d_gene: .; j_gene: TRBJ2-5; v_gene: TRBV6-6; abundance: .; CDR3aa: CASNPGAETQYF; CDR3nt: TGTGCCAGCAATCCCGGAGCAGAGACCCAGTACTTC
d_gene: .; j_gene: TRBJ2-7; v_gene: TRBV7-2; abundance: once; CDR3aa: CASSLDRGAEEQYF; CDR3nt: TGTGCCAGCAGCTTAGATCGGGGGGCGGAAGAGCAGTACTTC
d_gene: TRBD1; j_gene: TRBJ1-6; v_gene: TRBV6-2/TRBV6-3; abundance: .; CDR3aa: CASSYGQGGSPLHF; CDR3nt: TGTGCCAGCAGTTACGGACAGGGCGGATCACCCCTCCACTTT
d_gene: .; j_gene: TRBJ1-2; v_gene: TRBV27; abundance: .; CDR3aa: CASSYFPARDTNYGYTF; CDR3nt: TGTGCCAGCAGTTATTTCCCAGCCCGGGACACAAACTATGGCTACACCTTC
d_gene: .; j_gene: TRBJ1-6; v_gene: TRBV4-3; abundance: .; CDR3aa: CASSPQGNSPLHF; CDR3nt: TGCGCCAGCAGCCCACAGGGCAATTCACCCCTCCACTTT
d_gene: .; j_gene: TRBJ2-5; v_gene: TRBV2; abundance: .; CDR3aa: CASTPYRGGETQYF; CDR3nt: TGTGCCAGCACCCCCTACCGAGGGGGAGAGACCCAGTACTTC
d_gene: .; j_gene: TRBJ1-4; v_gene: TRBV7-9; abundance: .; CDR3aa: CASSLVEGVNEKLFF; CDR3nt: TGTGCCAGCAGCTTAGTCGAAGGGGTTAATGAAAAACTGTTTTTT
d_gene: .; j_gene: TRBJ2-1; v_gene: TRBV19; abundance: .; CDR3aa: CASSFGGGNEQFF; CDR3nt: TGTGCCAGTAGTTTTGGGGGCGGCAATGAGCAGTTCTTC
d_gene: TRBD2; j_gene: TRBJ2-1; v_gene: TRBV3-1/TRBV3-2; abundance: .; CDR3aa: CASSNTGGYNEQFF; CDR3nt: TGTGCCAGCAGCAATACGGGAGGTTACAATGAGCAGTTCTTC
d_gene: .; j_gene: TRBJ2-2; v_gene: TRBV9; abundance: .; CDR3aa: CASSVAPPAGELFF; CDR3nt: TGTGCCAGCAGCGTAGCTCCCCCGGCCGGGGAGCTGTTTTTT
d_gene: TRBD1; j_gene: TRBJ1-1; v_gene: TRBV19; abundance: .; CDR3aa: CASRDRVNTEAFF; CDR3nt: TGTGCCAGTAGGGACAGGGTGAACACTGAAGCTTTCTTT
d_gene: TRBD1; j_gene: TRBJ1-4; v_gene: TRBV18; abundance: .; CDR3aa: CASSRRTGGNEKLFF; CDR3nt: TGTGCCAGCTCCCGCCGGACAGGGGGAAATGAAAAACTGTTTTTT
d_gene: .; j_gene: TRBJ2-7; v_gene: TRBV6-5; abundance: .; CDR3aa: CASSRSAYEQYF; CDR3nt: TGTGCCAGCTCGAGGTCAGCCTACGAGCAGTACTTC
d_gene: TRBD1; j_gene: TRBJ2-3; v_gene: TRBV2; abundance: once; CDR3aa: CASSWQGETDTQYF; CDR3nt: TGTGCCAGCTCCTGGCAGGGGGAGACAGATACGCAGTATTTT
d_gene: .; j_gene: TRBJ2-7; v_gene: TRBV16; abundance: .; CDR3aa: CASTQLLSGYEQYF; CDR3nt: TGTGCCAGCACCCAACTGCTAAGCGGCTACGAGCAGTACTTC
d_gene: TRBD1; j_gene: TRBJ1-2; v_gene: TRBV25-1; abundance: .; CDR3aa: CASSESRGRVNYGYTF; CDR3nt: TGTGCCAGCAGTGAATCTAGGGGGCGGGTTAACTATGGCTACACCTTC
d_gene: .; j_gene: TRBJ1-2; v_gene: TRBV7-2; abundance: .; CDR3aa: CASSLGGQGSYGYTF; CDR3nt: TGTGCCAGCAGCTTAGGTGGGCAGGGCAGCTATGGCTACACCTTC
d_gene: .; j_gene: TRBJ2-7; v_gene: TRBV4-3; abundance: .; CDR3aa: CASSQGRRTYEQYF; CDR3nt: TGCGCCAGCAGCCAAGGGAGGCGAACCTACGAGCAGTACTTC
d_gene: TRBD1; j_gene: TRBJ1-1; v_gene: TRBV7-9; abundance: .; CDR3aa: CASSLDRGQGTEAFF; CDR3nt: TGTGCCAGCAGCTTAGATAGGGGACAGGGAACTGAAGCTTTCTTT
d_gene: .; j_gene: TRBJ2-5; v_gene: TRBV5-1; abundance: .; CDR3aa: CASSSSKLETQYF; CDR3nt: TGCGCCAGCAGCTCCTCCAAGCTTGAGACCCAGTACTTC
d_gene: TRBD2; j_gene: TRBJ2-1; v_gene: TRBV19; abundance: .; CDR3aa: CASSEGASGVNEQFF; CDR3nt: TGTGCCAGTAGTGAGGGGGCTAGCGGGGTGAATGAGCAGTTCTTC
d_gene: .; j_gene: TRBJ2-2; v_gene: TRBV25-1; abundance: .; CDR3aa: CASSEQDYPGELFF; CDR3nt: TGTGCCAGCAGTGAACAGGACTATCCCGGGGAGCTGTTTTTT
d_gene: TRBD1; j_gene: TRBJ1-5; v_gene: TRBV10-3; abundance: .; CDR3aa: CAINDRGGQPQHF; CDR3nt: TGTGCCATCAACGACAGGGGAGGTCAGCCCCAGCATTTT
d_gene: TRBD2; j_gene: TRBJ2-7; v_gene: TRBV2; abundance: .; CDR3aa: CASSYPSTSGYTYEQYF; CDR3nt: TGTGCCAGCAGCTACCCCTCGACTAGCGGGTACACCTACGAGCAGTACTTC
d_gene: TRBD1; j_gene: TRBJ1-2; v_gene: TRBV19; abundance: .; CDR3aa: CASSPGGTGGASYYGYTF; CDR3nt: TGTGCCAGTAGTCCCGGGGGGACAGGGGGCGCGTCCTACTATGGCTACACCTTC
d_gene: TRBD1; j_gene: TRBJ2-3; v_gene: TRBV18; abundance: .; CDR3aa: CASVGQGGGDTQYF; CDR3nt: TGTGCCAGCGTAGGCCAAGGGGGCGGCGATACGCAGTATTTT
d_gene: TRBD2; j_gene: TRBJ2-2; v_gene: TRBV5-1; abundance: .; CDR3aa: CASLWKGGRTSGRGTGELFF; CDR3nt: TGCGCCAGCTTATGGAAAGGTGGAAGGACTAGCGGGAGGGGCACCGGGGAGCTGTTTTTT
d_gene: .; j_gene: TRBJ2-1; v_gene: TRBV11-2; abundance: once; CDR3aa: CALSFGSSYNEQFF; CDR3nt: TGTGCCCTGAGTTTTGGGAGCTCCTACAATGAGCAGTTCTTC
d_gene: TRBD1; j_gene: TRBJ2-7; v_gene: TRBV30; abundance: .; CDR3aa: CAWSTGTGSLEQYF; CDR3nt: TGTGCCTGGAGTACCGGGACAGGGTCCCTCGAGCAGTACTTC
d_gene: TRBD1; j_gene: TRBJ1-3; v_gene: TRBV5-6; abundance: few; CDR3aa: CASSLGRGHGNTIYF; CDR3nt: TGTGCCAGCAGCTTGGGAAGGGGGCATGGAAACACCATATATTTT
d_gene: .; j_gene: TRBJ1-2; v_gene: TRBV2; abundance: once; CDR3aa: CASSEWGAGDGYTF; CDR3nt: TGTGCCAGCAGTGAATGGGGGGCGGGAGATGGCTACACCTTC
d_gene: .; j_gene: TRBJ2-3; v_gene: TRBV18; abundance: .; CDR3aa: CASSPPSLDTQYF; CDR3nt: TGTGCCAGCTCACCCCCGAGCCTAGATACGCAGTATTTT
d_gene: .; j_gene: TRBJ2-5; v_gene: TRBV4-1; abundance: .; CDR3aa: CASSQDPPRGLQETQYF; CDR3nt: TGCGCCAGCAGCCAAGATCCGCCCAGGGGCCTACAAGAGACCCAGTACTTC
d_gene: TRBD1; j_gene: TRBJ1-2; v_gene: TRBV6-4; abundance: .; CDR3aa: CASSGGTANPYGYTF; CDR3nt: TGTGCCAGCAGTGGCGGGACAGCCAACCCCTATGGCTACACCTTC
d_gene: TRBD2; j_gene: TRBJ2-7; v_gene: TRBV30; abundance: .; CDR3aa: CAWKRIAGIYEQYF; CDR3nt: TGTGCCTGGAAAAGGATAGCGGGGATCTACGAGCAGTACTTC
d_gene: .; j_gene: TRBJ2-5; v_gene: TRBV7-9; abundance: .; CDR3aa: CASSLGVYSQETQYF; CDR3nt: TGTGCCAGCAGCTTAGGAGTGTACTCTCAAGAGACCCAGTACTTC
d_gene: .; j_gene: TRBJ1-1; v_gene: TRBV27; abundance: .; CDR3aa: CASRRRSPFRDTEAFF; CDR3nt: TGTGCCAGCAGACGGAGGAGCCCCTTTCGGGACACTGAAGCTTTCTTT
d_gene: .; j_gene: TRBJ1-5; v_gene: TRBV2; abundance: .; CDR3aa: CASKAGQPLLSNQPQHF; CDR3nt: TGTGCCAGCAAGGCTGGACAACCCCTCCTCAGCAATCAGCCCCAGCATTTT
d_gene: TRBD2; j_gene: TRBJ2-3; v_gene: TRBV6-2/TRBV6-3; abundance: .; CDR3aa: CASSYLPLAGNTDTQYF; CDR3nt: TGTGCCAGCAGTTACCTACCACTAGCGGGTAACACAGATACGCAGTATTTT
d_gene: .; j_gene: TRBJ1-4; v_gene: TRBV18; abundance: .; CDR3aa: CASSPTRAATNEKLFF; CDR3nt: TGTGCCAGCTCACCGACGAGGGCCGCAACTAATGAAAAACTGTTTTTT
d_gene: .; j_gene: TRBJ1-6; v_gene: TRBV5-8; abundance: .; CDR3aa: CASSLRVTPLHF; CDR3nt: TGTGCCAGCAGCTTGCGGGTCACACCCCTCCACTTT
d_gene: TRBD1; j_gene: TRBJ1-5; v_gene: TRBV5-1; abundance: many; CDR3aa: CASSLGQPNQPQHF; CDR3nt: TGCGCCAGCAGCCTGGGACAGCCAAATCAGCCCCAGCATTTT
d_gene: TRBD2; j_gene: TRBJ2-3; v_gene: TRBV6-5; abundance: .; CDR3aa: CASKVGLASDTQYF; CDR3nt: TGTGCCAGCAAGGTGGGACTAGCCTCAGATACGCAGTATTTT
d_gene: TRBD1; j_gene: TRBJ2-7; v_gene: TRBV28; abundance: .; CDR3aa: CASSPPGQGMGYEQYF; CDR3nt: TGTGCCAGCAGTCCCCCGGGACAGGGGATGGGCTACGAGCAGTACTTC